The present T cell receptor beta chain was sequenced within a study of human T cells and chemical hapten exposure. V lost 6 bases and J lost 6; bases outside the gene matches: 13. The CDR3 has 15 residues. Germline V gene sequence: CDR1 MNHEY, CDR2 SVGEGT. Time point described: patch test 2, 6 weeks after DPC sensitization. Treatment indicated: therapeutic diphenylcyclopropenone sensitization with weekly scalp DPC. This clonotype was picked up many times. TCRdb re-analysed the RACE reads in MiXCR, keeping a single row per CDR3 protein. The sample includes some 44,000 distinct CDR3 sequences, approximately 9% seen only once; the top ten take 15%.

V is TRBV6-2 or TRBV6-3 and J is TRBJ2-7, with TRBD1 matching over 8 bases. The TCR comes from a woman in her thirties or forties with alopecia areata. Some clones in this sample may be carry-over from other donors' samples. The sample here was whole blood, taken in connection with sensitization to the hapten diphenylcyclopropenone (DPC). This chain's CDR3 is CASRQPGQGSSEQYF. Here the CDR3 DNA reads TGTGCCAGCAGACAACCCGGACAGGGTAGTTCCGAGCAGTACTTC.